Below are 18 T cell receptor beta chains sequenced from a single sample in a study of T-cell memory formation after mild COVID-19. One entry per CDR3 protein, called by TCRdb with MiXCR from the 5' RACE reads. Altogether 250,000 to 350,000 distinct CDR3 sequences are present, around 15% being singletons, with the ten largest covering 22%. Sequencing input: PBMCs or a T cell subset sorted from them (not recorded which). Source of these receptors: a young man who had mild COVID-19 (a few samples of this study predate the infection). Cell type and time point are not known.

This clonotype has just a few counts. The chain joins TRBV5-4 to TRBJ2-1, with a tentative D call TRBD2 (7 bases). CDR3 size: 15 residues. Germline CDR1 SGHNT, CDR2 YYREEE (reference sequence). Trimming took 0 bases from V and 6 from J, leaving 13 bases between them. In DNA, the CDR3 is TGTGCCAGCAGCTTGGTCGGGGGGCCGGTCAATGAGCAGTTCTTC. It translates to CASSLVGGPVNEQFF.

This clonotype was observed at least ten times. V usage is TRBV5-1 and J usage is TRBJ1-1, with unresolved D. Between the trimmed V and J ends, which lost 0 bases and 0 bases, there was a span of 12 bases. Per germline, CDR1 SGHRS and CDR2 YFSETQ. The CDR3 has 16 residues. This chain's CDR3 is CASSLAGLSLNTEAFF. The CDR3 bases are TGCGCCAGCAGCTTGGCCGGGCTTAGTTTGAACACTGAAGCTTTCTTT.

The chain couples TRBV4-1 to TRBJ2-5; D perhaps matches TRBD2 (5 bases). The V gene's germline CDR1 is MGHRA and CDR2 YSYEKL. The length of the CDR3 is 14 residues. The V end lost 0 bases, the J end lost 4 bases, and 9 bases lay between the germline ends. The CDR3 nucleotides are TGCGCCAGCAGCCAAGATGCCGGGGTAGAGACCCAGTACTTC. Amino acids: CASSQDAGVETQYF.

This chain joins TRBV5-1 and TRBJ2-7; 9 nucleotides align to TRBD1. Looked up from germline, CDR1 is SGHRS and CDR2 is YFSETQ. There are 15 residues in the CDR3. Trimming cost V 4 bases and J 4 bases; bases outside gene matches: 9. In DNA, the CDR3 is TGCGCCAGCAGCATCAAGGGACAGGGTCAGTACGAGCAGTACTTC. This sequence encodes CASSIKGQGQYEQYF.

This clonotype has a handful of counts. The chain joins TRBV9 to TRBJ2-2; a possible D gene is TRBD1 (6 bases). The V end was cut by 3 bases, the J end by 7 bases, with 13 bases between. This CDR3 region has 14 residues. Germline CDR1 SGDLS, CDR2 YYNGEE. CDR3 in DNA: TGTGCCAGCAGCGCTATAACACAGGGCGGGGAGCTGTTTTTT. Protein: CASSAITQGGELFF.

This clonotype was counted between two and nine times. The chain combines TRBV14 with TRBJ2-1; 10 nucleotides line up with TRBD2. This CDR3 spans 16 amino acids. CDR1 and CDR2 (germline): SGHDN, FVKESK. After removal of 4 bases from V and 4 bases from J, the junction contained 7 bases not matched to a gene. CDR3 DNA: TGTGCCAGCAGCCTCCTAGCGGGGGCCGGTTACAATGAGCAGTTCTTC. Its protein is CASSLLAGAGYNEQFF.

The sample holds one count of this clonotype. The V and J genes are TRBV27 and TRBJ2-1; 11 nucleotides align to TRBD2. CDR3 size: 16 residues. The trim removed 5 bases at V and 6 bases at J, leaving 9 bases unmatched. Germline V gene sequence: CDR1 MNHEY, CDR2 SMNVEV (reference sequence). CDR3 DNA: TGTGCCAGCAGTCCAACTAGCGGGGGCAGGGGCAATGAGCAGTTCTTC. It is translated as CASSPTSGGRGNEQFF.

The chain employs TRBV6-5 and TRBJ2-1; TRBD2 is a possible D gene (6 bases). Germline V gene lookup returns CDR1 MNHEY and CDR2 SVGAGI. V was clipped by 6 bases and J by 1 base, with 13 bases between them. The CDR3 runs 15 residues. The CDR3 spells CASSTGRGSYNEQFF. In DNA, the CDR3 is TGTGCCAGCAGCACGGGGCGGGGATCCTACAATGAGCAGTTCTTC.

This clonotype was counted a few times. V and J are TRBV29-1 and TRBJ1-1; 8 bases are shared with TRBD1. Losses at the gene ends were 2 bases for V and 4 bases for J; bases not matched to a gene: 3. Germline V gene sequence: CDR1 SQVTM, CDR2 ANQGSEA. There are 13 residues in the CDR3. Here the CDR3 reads CSVETGQGTEAFF. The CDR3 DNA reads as TGCAGCGTTGAAACCGGACAGGGCACTGAAGCTTTCTTT.

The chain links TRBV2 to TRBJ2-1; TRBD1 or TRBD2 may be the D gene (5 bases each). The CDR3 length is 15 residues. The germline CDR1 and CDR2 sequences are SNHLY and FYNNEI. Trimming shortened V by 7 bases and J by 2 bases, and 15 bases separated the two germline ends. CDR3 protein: CASMGRDGPYNEQFF. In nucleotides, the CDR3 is TGTGCCAGCATGGGCCGGGACGGACCCTACAATGAGCAGTTCTTC. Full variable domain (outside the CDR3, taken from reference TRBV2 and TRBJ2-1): EPEVTQTPSHQVTQMGQEVILRCVPISNHLYFYWYRQILGQKVEFLVSFYNNEISEKSEIFDDQFSVERPDGSNFTLKIRSTKLEDSAMYFCASMGRDGPYNEQFFGPGTRLTVL.

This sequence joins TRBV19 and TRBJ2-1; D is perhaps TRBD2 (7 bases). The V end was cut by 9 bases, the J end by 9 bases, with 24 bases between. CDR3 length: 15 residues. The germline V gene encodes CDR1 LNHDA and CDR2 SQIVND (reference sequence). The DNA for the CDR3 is TGTGCCAGCGCCCCGGTGGGGGGGGGCAATCGTGAGCAGTTCTTC. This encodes CASAPVGGGNREQFF.

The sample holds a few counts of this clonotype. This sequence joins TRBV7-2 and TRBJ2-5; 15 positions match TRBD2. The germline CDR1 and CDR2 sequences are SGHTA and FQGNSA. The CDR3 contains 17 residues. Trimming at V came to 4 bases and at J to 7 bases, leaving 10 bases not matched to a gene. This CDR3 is CASSSRTSGGASVTQYF. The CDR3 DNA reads TGTGCCAGCAGCTCACGGACTAGCGGGGGGGCTTCTGTGACCCAGTACTTC.

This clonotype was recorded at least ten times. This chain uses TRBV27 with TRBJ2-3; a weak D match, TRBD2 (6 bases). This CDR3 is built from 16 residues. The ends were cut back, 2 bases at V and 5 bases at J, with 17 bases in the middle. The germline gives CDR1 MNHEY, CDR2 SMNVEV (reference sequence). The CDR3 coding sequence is TGTGCCAGCAGTTTACAAGCGGGCCGAAGTCTAGATACGCAGTATTTT. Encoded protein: CASSLQAGRSLDTQYF.

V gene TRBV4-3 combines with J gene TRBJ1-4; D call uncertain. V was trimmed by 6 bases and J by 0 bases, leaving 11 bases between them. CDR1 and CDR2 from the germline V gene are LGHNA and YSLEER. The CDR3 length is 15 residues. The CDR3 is CASSQELATNEKLFF. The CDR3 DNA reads TGCGCCAGCAGTCAGGAGCTTGCAACTAATGAAAAACTGTTTTTT.

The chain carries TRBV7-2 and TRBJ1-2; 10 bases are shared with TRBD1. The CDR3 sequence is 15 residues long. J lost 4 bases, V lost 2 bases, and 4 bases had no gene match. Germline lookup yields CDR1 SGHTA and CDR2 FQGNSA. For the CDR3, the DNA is TGTGCCAGCAGCTTACAAGGACAGGGGGGCTATGGCTACACCTTC. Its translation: CASSLQGQGGYGYTF.

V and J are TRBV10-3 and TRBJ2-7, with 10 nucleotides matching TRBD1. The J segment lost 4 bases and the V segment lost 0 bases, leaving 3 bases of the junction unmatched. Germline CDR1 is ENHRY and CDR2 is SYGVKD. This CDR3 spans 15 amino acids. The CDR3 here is CAISESGQGRYEQYF. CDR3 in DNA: TGTGCCATCAGTGAGTCGGGACAGGGGAGATACGAGCAGTACTTC.

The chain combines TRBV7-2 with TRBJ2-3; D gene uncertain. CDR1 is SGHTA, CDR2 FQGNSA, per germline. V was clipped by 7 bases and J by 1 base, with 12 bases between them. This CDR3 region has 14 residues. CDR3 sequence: CASTLGLGTDTQYF. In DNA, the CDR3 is TGTGCCAGCACTCTGGGCCTCGGCACAGATACGCAGTATTTT.

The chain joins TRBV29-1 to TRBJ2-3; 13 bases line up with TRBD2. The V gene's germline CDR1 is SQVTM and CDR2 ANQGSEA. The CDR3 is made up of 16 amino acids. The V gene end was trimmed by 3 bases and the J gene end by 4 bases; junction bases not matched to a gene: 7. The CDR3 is CSVEQTGTSGADTQYF. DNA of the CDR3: TGCAGCGTTGAGCAAACAGGGACTAGCGGGGCAGATACGCAGTATTTT.